One sample yielded the 25 T cell receptor beta chains listed below, sequenced in a study of T cell changes during pregnancy in multiple sclerosis. Here immunoSEQ multiplex PCR was the method, and the copy in TCRdb shows in-frame clones only, minus some. The repertoire consists of tens of thousands of clones, with roughly nine tenths occurring once and the leading ten covering about 6.9%. Specimen: CD8+ T cells from peripheral blood mononuclear cells, collected in the second trimester of pregnancy. These receptors were obtained from a female donor with multiple sclerosis, enrolled in a pregnancy study.

V is TRBV19 and J is TRBJ1-5, with a weak D call TRBD1 (6 bases). Germline V lookup: CDR1 LNHDA, CDR2 SQIVND (reference sequence). Trimming took 6 bases from V and 7 from J, leaving 16 bases between them. The CDR3 is made up of 14 amino acids. CDR3 residues: CASRGAGAWQPQHF. As DNA, the CDR3 is TGTGCCAGTAGGGGAGCGGGGGCCTGGCAGCCCCAGCATTTT.

This clone has just one count. The chain employs TRBV4-2 and TRBJ2-7; 8 nucleotides match TRBD1. Trimming removed 0 bases from V and 2 bases from J; junction bases left unmatched: 0. This CDR3 has 14 residues. Germline V lookup: CDR1 LGHNA, CDR2 YNFKEQ. This chain's CDR3 is CASSQEQGAYEQYF. CDR3 DNA: TGTGCCAGCAGCCAAGAACAGGGGGCCTACGAGCAGTACTTC.

The V call is TRBV19, the J call TRBJ1-5; TRBD1 matches at 8 bases. Germline V lookup: CDR1 LNHDA, CDR2 SQIVND (reference sequence). The CDR3 is 14 residues long. The trim removed 3 bases at V and 3 bases at J, leaving 1 base unmatched. The CDR3 DNA is TGTGCCAGTAGTATGGGACAGGTCAATCAGCCCCAGCATTTT. Translated, it gives CASSMGQVNQPQHF.

This clone was picked up one time. J is TRBJ1-4 and V is TRBV4-1; D is possibly TRBD1 (5 bases). Trimming took off 0 bases at V and 7 bases at J, with 12 bases between the two ends. The CDR3 runs to 15 residues. Per germline, CDR1 MGHRA and CDR2 YSYEKL. The CDR3 nucleotides are TGCGCCAGCAGCCAAGATCACGACAGCAGTGAAAAACTGTTTTTT. This translates into CASSQDHDSSEKLFF.

This chain links TRBV4-1 with TRBJ2-3, with 7 bases that match TRBD2. Germline V lookup: CDR1 MGHRA, CDR2 YSYEKL. V gave up 4 bases and J gave up 6 bases; unmatched junction bases: 10. The length of the CDR3 is 15 residues. CDR3 loop: CASSPWAGVGDTQYF. The CDR3 region has the DNA TGCGCCAGCAGCCCGTGGGCGGGAGTAGGGGATACGCAGTATTTT.

The genes are TRBV5-6 and TRBJ1-1; TRBD1 is a possible D gene (6 bases). CDR3 length: 16 residues. Germline V CDR1 and CDR2: SGHDT, YYEEEE. Trimming pared 4 bases from V and 7 bases from J, leaving 23 bases between. The CDR3 DNA follows: TGTGCCAGCAGCCCCTTTACGGACAGTAGGGTGCTTGAAGCTTTCTTT. Its protein is CASSPFTDSRVLEAFF.

This chain uses TRBV28 with TRBJ2-7; 7 nucleotides line up with TRBD2. The germline V gene encodes CDR1 MDHEN and CDR2 SYDVKM. V lost 8 bases to trimming and J lost 3 bases; unmatched junction nucleotides: 4. The CDR3 runs to 12 residues. The CDR3 nucleotides are TGTGCCAGCGGGAGGGGACTCTACGAGCAGTACTTC. Translation: CASGRGLYEQYF.

The V call is TRBV5-5, the J call TRBJ2-2, with D possibly matching TRBD1 (6 bases). V was trimmed by 5 bases and J by 3 bases, leaving 17 bases between them. The CDR3 has 16 residues. The germline CDR1 and CDR2 sequences are SGHKS and YYEKEE (reference sequence). The CDR3 protein is CASSIQGARDTGELFF. DNA of the CDR3: TGTGCCAGCAGTATACAGGGAGCTAGAGACACCGGGGAGCTGTTTTTT.

The chain links TRBV7-9 to TRBJ1-5, with D tentatively TRBD1 (5 bases). Between the trimmed V and J ends, which lost 4 bases and 6 bases, there was a span of 22 bases. The CDR3 loop spans 17 amino acids. Germline loops: CDR1 SEHNR, CDR2 FQNEAQ (reference sequence). The CDR3 region has the DNA TGTGCCAGCAGCTCCGCCCTCACAACAGGAGTTAGTCAGCCCCAGCATTTT. Protein product: CASSSALTTGVSQPQHF.

V and J are TRBV9 and TRBJ2-4, with D tentatively TRBD2 (5 bases). CDR3 length: 15 residues. V was shortened by 2 bases and J by 0 bases, with 9 bases between the two germline ends. Germline loops: CDR1 SGDLS, CDR2 YYNGEE. The chain's CDR3 is CASSVDGVAKNIQYF. As DNA, the CDR3 is TGTGCCAGCAGCGTTGACGGGGTAGCCAAAAACATTCAGTACTTC.

The J gene is TRBJ1-1, the V gene TRBV6-5; D remains ambiguous. The CDR3 is made up of 13 amino acids. The germline V and J ends were trimmed by 6 bases and 1 base, with 9 bases remaining between them. Per the germline V gene, CDR1 is MNHEY and CDR2 is SVGAGI. CDR3 nucleotide sequence: TGTGCCAGCAGCACAGACCCGAACACTGAAGCTTTCTTT. It codes for CASSTDPNTEAFF.

The rearrangement joins TRBV28 to TRBJ2-1, with D perhaps TRBD2 (5 bases). Germline lookup yields CDR1 MDHEN and CDR2 SYDVKM. CDR3 size: 17 residues. V gave up 4 bases and J gave up 0 bases, with 16 bases separating them. The CDR3 region is CASSSLEEGSSYNEQFF. The CDR3 DNA sequence: TGTGCCAGCAGTTCTTTAGAAGAAGGGAGCTCCTACAATGAGCAGTTCTTC.

The chain couples TRBV19 to TRBJ2-7, with 9 nucleotides matching TRBD1. With V trimmed by 6 bases and J by 6 bases, 9 bases remained unmatched. This CDR3 region has 14 residues. Germline V gene data show CDR1 as LNHDA and CDR2 as SQIVND (reference sequence). The CDR3 loop reads CASSIRDRASEQYF. The DNA of the CDR3 is TGTGCCAGTAGCATCCGGGACAGGGCCTCCGAGCAGTACTTC. Together with reference TRBV19 and TRBJ2-7, the CDR3 gives the full variable domain: DGGITQSPKYLFRKEGQNVTLSCEQNLNHDAMYWYRQDPGQGLRLIYYSQIVNDFQKGDIAEGYSVSREKKESFPLTVTSAQKNPTAFYLCASSIRDRASEQYFGPGTRLTVT.

Concerning this clone: Other DNA sequences in the sample encode the same CDR3. This sequence joins TRBV27 and TRBJ1-5, with D possibly TRBD1 on 5 matching bases. In germline, CDR1 is MNHEY, CDR2 SMNVEV (reference sequence). The CDR3 runs 14 residues. V lost 6 bases to trimming and J lost 1 base, with 10 bases between them. This CDR3 reads CASSPGGSNQPQHF. DNA for the CDR3: TGTGCCAGCAGCCCGGGGGGGAGCAATCAGCCCCAGCATTTT.

This sequence joins TRBV7-9 and TRBJ1-4, with 8 bases that match TRBD1. This CDR3 has 16 amino acids. The junction had 9 bases not matched to a gene; V was cut back by 1 base and J by 8 bases. The germline V gene encodes CDR1 SEHNR and CDR2 FQNEAQ (reference sequence). The CDR3 region is CASSLVVGQDKEKLFF. The DNA of the CDR3 is TGTGCCAGCAGCTTAGTGGTGGGACAGGATAAAGAAAAACTGTTTTTT.

J is TRBJ2-7 and V is TRBV7-9; possibly TRBD1 for D (5 bases). With 3 bases removed from V and 5 bases from J, the gap between germline ends came to 14 bases. The CDR3 spans 14 residues. Germline values: CDR1 SEHNR, CDR2 FQNEAQ (reference sequence). CDR3 DNA: TGTGCCAGCAGCTTTGGCCCACAGGCTGACGAGCAGTACTTC. Amino acid sequence: CASSFGPQADEQYF.

The V gene is TRBV7-3, the J gene TRBJ2-3; 13 nucleotides align to TRBD2. V was pared by 5 bases and J by 2 bases, with 4 bases of the junction left unmatched. The CDR3 has 16 amino acids. CDR1 SGHTA and CDR2 FQGTGA come from the germline V gene. CDR3 sequence (DNA): TGTGCCAGCAGCCCTGGGACTAGCGGGATCACAGATACGCAGTATTTT. Translated: CASSPGTSGITDTQYF.

This sequence joins TRBV9 and TRBJ1-4; D possibly corresponds to TRBD1 (5 bases). Germline V lookup: CDR1 SGDLS, CDR2 YYNGEE. The CDR3 is 15 amino acids. V shed 0 bases and J shed 3 bases, with 9 bases lying between them. DNA of the CDR3: TGTGCCAGCAGCGTAGCTACAGGCGCTAATGAAAAACTGTTTTTT. Translation gives CASSVATGANEKLFF.

Notes on this clone: Other DNA variants within this sample encode the same CDR3. This chain connects TRBV5-1 to TRBJ2-7; D might be TRBD1 (6 bases). Germline loops: CDR1 SGHRS, CDR2 YFSETQ. This CDR3 comprises 14 residues. Trimming took off 2 bases at V and 3 bases at J, with 12 bases between the two ends. This chain's CDR3 is CASSLKQGFYEQYF. The CDR3 DNA reads TGCGCCAGCAGCTTAAAACAGGGATTCTACGAGCAGTACTTC.

The J gene is TRBJ1-4, the V gene TRBV9; 7 positions match TRBD1. Germline trimming cut 4 bases from V and 6 bases from J; bases unmatched to any gene: 3. Germline lookup yields CDR1 SGDLS and CDR2 YYNGEE. The CDR3 is made up of 13 amino acids. CDR3 loop: CASSSTGDEKLFF. CDR3 bases: TGTGCCAGCAGCAGCACAGGGGATGAAAAACTGTTTTTT.

V is TRBV7-9 and J is TRBJ1-2; unclear D gene. Germline values: CDR1 SEHNR, CDR2 FQNEAQ (reference sequence). CDR3 size: 16 residues. V lost 5 bases and J 0 bases, leaving 16 bases between the germline ends. For the CDR3, the DNA is TGTGCCAGCAGCCTCTCCGGGGAAGGAGCTAACTATGGCTACACCTTC. Translated: CASSLSGEGANYGYTF.

The gene calls are TRBV29-1 and TRBJ2-2; tentatively, D is TRBD1 (5 bases). Germline V gene lookup returns CDR1 SQVTM and CDR2 ANQGSEA. V was trimmed by 6 bases and J by 3 bases, leaving 14 bases between them. The CDR3 sequence is 14 residues long. The CDR3 coding sequence is TGCAGCGTCCAAGAGGACACCTACACCGGGGAGCTGTTTTTT. Its translation: CSVQEDTYTGELFF.

Comments on this clone: Sequence at one end of the junction differs from germline and may be a read error. The rearrangement uses TRBV29-1 and TRBJ2-1, with a tentative D call TRBD1 (6 bases). The germline V gene encodes CDR1 SQVTM and CDR2 ANQGSEA. The CDR3 runs to 14 residues. The CDR3 DNA is TGCAGCGTCGAAGTCGGGACGCAGGGGAATGAGCAGTTCTTC. Translated, it gives CSVEVGTQGNEQFF.

This clone was recorded only once. The chain links TRBV19 to TRBJ2-7; D gene unclear. CDR1 is LNHDA, CDR2 SQIVND, per germline (reference sequence). The V end lost 0 bases, the J end lost 5 bases, and 8 bases lay between the germline ends. The CDR3 is 13 residues long. CDR3 amino acids: CASSIDGEDEQYF. CDR3 bases: TGTGCCAGTAGTATAGACGGTGAGGACGAGCAGTACTTC. The variable domain in full, with the rest retrieved from reference TRBV19 and TRBJ2-7, is DGGITQSPKYLFRKEGQNVTLSCEQNLNHDAMYWYRQDPGQGLRLIYYSQIVNDFQKGDIAEGYSVSREKKESFPLTVTSAQKNPTAFYLCASSIDGEDEQYFGPGTRLTVT.

This chain joins TRBV5-1 and TRBJ2-1; 9 nucleotides agree with TRBD1. Germline CDR1 and CDR2: SGHRS and YFSETQ. After removal of 3 bases from V and 8 bases from J, the junction contained 9 bases not matched to a gene. This CDR3 contains 15 residues. The CDR3 reads CASSSRDRVGDEQFF. The DNA of the CDR3 is TGCGCCAGCAGCTCCCGGGACAGGGTCGGCGATGAGCAGTTCTTC.